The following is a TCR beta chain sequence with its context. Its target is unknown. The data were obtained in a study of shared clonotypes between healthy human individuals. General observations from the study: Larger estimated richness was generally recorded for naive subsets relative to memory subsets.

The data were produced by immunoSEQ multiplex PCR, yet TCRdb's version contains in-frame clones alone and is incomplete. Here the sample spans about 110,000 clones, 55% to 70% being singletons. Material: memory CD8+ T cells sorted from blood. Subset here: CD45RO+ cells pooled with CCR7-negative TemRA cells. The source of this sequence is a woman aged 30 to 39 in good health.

The CDR3 spells CASSYPGGTEAFF. The CDR3 DNA sequence: TGTGCCAGCAGTTACCCAGGGGGAACTGAAGCTTTCTTT. The rearrangement joins TRBV6-5 to TRBJ1-1; 7 nucleotides line up with TRBD1. Per the germline V gene, CDR1 is MNHEY and CDR2 is SVGAGI. Trimming took 2 bases from V and 5 from J; bases not matched to a gene: 2. The CDR3 runs 13 residues.